This TCR beta chain was obtained from a study of regulatory T cells in long-lasting Graves disease. This clonotype was counted at least ten times. The target antigen is unknown. Combining iRepertoire HTBI primers with Arm-PCR of CDR3 regions, the authors built TCR beta libraries. MiXCR, applied by TCRdb to the multiplex PCR reads, yields one record per CDR3 protein. Among 500,000 or so distinct CDR3 sequences, roughly 17% were seen once, and the ten largest hold more than 9%. The time point denotes: newly diagnosed GD, antithyroid drugs for less than 3 months. PBMC RNA served as the TCR library source. V lost 3 bases to trimming and J lost 5 bases, with 14 bases between them. The germline CDR1 and CDR2 sequences are SEHNR and FQNEAQ (reference sequence). CDR3 length: 15 residues. Whole-study findings and limits: The researchers studied only peripheral blood, not thyroid tissue. TRBV28, TRBJ1-2 and TRBJ2-5 were segments that persistent disease favored.

This sample was also put to use in a study of T cells in Graves' hyperthyroidism and ophthalmopathy. That report adds: HTBI primers were employed in a first-round RT-PCR of the TCR CDR3. Among thyroid clonotypes expanded above 0.001, most also appeared in blood.

Source: peripheral blood mononuclear cells (PBMCs), taken at new diagnosis, from a patient treated with antithyroid drugs. The clonotype originates from a middle-aged man with Graves disease. The rearrangement uses TRBV7-9 and TRBJ2-1; perhaps TRBD1 as D (6 bases). The CDR3 protein is CASSFTWGLNNEQFF. The CDR3 region has the DNA TGTGCCAGCAGCTTTACCTGGGGGCTCAACAATGAGCAGTTCTTC. The variable domain in full, completed from reference TRBV7-9 and TRBJ2-1, reads DTGVSQNPRHKITKRGQNVTFRCDPISEHNRLYWYRQTLGQGPEFLTYFQNEAQLEKSRLLSDRFSAERPKGSFSTLEIQRTEQGDSAMYLCASSFTWGLNNEQFFGPGTRLTVL.